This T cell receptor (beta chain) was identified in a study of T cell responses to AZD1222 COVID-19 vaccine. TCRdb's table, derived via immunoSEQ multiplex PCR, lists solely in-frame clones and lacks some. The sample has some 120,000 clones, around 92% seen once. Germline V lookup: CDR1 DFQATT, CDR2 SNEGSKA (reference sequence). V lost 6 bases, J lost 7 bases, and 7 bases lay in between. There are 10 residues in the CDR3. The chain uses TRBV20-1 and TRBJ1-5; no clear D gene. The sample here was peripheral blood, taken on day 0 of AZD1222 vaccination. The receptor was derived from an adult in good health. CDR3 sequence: CSALEQPQHF. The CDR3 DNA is TGCAGTGCGCTGGAACAGCCCCAGCATTTT.